The sequence of this T cell receptor (beta chain) was determined in a study of blood T cells in healthy people across ages. Looked up from germline, CDR1 is ENHRY and CDR2 is SYGVKD. This CDR3 is 13 amino acids long. Germline trimming cut 6 bases from V and 10 bases from J; bases unmatched to any gene: 8. Using a J-beta primer mix together with a sample-barcoded 5' primer, a second PCR was run for about 6 to 11 cycles. TCRdb reanalysed the 5' RACE reads using MiXCR and keeps one entry per CDR3 protein. Found here are over a million distinct CDR3 sequences, 40% to 45% of them singletons; the top ten hold less than 5%. This clonotype was seen a few times.

This sequence originates from a woman younger than 30 in good health. The V and J genes are TRBV10-3 and TRBJ2-1; 8 bases fit TRBD2. Material for sequencing was blood. CDR3 in DNA: TGTGCCATCAGCACTAGCGGAGGATGGGAGCAGTTCTTC. It is translated as CAISTSGGWEQFF.